These 5 T cell receptor beta chains came from one sample sequenced in a study of response to subunit inactivated influenza vaccine. TCRdb re-analysed the RT-PCR reads in MiXCR, keeping a single row per CDR3 protein. The sample lists 700,000 to 900,000 distinct CDR3 sequences, over 20% occurring once. Sequencing used PBMCs from blood, obtained roughly 5 days after vaccination. The receptors derive from a man aged 45 to 65 who received an inactivated influenza vaccine.

This clonotype came up a few times. The chain has TRBV6-4 and TRBJ2-7, with D perhaps matching TRBD1 (5 bases). Germline CDR1 is MRHNA and CDR2 is SNTAGT. This CDR3 contains 13 residues. Trimming stripped 3 bases from V and 6 bases from J, with 12 bases between. CDR3 residues: CASSEIQGTEQYF. The CDR3 DNA is TGTGCCAGCAGTGAGATTCAGGGTACCGAGCAGTACTTC.

There are many counts of this clonotype. A read error may produce the germline difference seen at one junction end. The gene calls are TRBV5-1 and TRBJ2-3; 7 bases match TRBD1. This CDR3 comprises 15 residues. In germline, CDR1 is SGHRS, CDR2 YFSETQ. DNA of the CDR3: TGCGCCAGCAGCTTGGCCCCCTTAGGACAGGACACGACCGTTTTT. Its translation: CASSLAPLGQDTTVF.

This clonotype has a handful of counts. The rearrangement joins TRBV6-1 to TRBJ2-2; 11 nucleotides agree with TRBD2. The CDR3 consists of 14 residues. Unmatched junction bases numbered 2, after V lost 5 bases and J lost 6 bases. CDR1 and CDR2 from the germline V gene are MNHNS and SASEGT. The CDR3 DNA follows: TGTGCCAGCAGTCCGACTAGCGGGGCCGGGGAGCTGTTTTTT. It specifies CASSPTSGAGELFF.

This clonotype was counted a few times. V gene TRBV5-1 combines with J gene TRBJ2-5, with D perhaps TRBD2 (6 bases). Germline assignment: CDR1 SGHRS and CDR2 YFSETQ. CDR3 length equals 16 residues. The V gene lost 4 bases and the J gene lost 5 bases, with 21 bases spanning the gap. The CDR3 loop reads CASSPSASAPRETQYF. CDR3 nucleotides: TGCGCCAGCAGCCCCTCGGCTAGCGCACCCAGGGAGACCCAGTACTTC.

The chain carries TRBV6-1 and TRBJ2-1; D gene unclear. V was clipped by 7 bases and J by 0 bases, with 13 bases between them. CDR3 length equals 15 residues. Germline V gene lookup returns CDR1 MNHNS and CDR2 SASEGT. As DNA, the CDR3 is TGTGCCAGCACTAACAACTTCTACTCCTACAATGAGCAGTTCTTC. Translation gives CASTNNFYSYNEQFF.